This is a list of T cell receptor beta chains from one sample in a study of identifying expanded T cells in peripheral blood. Using immunoSEQ multiplex PCR, the repertoire was profiled, and TCRdb retains in-frame clones only, with some absent. The repertoire includes about 82,000 clones, around nine tenths of them detected once, and 7.3% sits in the top ten. Sequences were obtained from blood. The receptors were gathered from a person aged 18 to 69 in good health. The CDR3 runs from the conserved cysteine through the conserved F or W. Each record gives: D gene, J gene, clone size, V gene, CDR3 protein, CDR3 DNA. A D gene is named only where the DNA matches it firmly. Expanded clones get a size class; other rows say once, few or many, or leave the size out.

d_call: TRBD1
j_call: TRBJ1-4
clone_size: NA
v_call: TRBV5-6
cdr3_aa: CASSSRQGGYRVSEKLFF
cdr3_nt: TGTGCCAGCAGCTCTCGACAGGGCGGATATCGGGTTTCTGAAAAACTGTTTTTT

d_call: NA
j_call: TRBJ1-2
clone_size: NA
v_call: TRBV30
cdr3_aa: CARGGPSRGGYTF
cdr3_nt: TGTGCCCGAGGGGGGCCCTCTCGGGGTGGCTACACCTTC

d_call: NA
j_call: TRBJ1-2
clone_size: NA
v_call: TRBV7-8
cdr3_aa: CASSLAPGSNYGYTF
cdr3_nt: TGTGCCAGCAGCTTAGCTCCCGGTTCTAACTATGGCTACACCTTC

d_call: TRBD1
j_call: TRBJ1-6
clone_size: NA
v_call: TRBV19
cdr3_aa: CASSIHPPTGIDNSPLHF
cdr3_nt: TGTGCCAGTAGTATCCACCCCCCGACAGGGATCGATAATTCACCCCTCCACTTT

d_call: TRBD1
j_call: TRBJ1-1
clone_size: NA
v_call: TRBV18
cdr3_aa: CASSIGTGSNTEAFF
cdr3_nt: TGTGCCAGCTCAATCGGGACAGGCTCGAACACTGAAGCTTTCTTT

d_call: NA
j_call: TRBJ2-3
clone_size: NA
v_call: TRBV19
cdr3_aa: CASSSLRRDARRDTQYF
cdr3_nt: TGTGCCAGTAGCTCCTTGAGGAGGGACGCCCGGAGAGATACGCAGTATTTT

d_call: TRBD1
j_call: TRBJ1-5
clone_size: once
v_call: TRBV5-1
cdr3_aa: CASSPGQGNQPQHF
cdr3_nt: TGCGCCAGCAGCCCGGGACAGGGCAATCAGCCCCAGCATTTT

d_call: TRBD1
j_call: TRBJ2-7
clone_size: NA
v_call: TRBV11-2
cdr3_aa: CASSLKAVRGLHEQYF
cdr3_nt: TGTGCCAGCAGCTTAAAAGCGGTCAGGGGGCTCCACGAGCAGTACTTC

d_call: NA
j_call: TRBJ1-2
clone_size: NA
v_call: TRBV7-9
cdr3_aa: CASSLGIGTYGYTF
cdr3_nt: TGTGCCAGCAGCTTAGGAATAGGGACCTATGGCTACACCTTC

d_call: NA
j_call: TRBJ2-2
clone_size: NA
v_call: TRBV4-2
cdr3_aa: CASSQVGREANTGELFF
cdr3_nt: TGTGCCAGCAGCCAAGTGGGCAGGGAGGCGAACACCGGGGAGCTGTTTTTT

d_call: NA
j_call: TRBJ2-7
clone_size: NA
v_call: TRBV28
cdr3_aa: CASSSPYEQYF
cdr3_nt: TGTGCCAGCAGTTCCCCCTACGAGCAGTACTTC

d_call: TRBD1
j_call: TRBJ1-1
clone_size: NA
v_call: TRBV30
cdr3_aa: CAWSTKTGVGTEAFF
cdr3_nt: TGTGCCTGGAGTACTAAGACAGGGGTGGGGACTGAAGCTTTCTTT

d_call: NA
j_call: TRBJ2-3
clone_size: NA
v_call: TRBV30
cdr3_aa: CAWSGGATDTQYF
cdr3_nt: TGTGCCTGGAGTGGGGGGGCCACAGATACGCAGTATTTT

d_call: NA
j_call: TRBJ1-1
clone_size: NA
v_call: TRBV18
cdr3_aa: CASSRQYTEAFF
cdr3_nt: TGTGCCAGCTCGAGACAGTACACTGAAGCTTTCTTT

d_call: NA
j_call: TRBJ1-1
clone_size: NA
v_call: TRBV28
cdr3_aa: CASSFMGENTEAFF
cdr3_nt: TGTGCCAGCAGTTTCATGGGGGAAAACACTGAAGCTTTCTTT

d_call: NA
j_call: TRBJ1-1
clone_size: NA
v_call: TRBV14
cdr3_aa: CASSQGQNTEAFF
cdr3_nt: TGTGCCAGCAGCCAAGGACAGAACACTGAAGCTTTCTTT

d_call: NA
j_call: TRBJ2-1
clone_size: NA
v_call: TRBV5-1
cdr3_aa: CASSLEGSLVIHEQFF
cdr3_nt: TGCGCCAGCAGCTTGGAGGGCAGCCTGGTCATCCATGAGCAGTTCTTC

d_call: TRBD2
j_call: TRBJ2-7
clone_size: NA
v_call: TRBV4-1
cdr3_aa: CASSRGGIYEQYF
cdr3_nt: TGCGCCAGCAGCCGGGGGGGAATCTACGAGCAGTACTTC

d_call: NA
j_call: TRBJ1-1
clone_size: NA
v_call: TRBV7-3
cdr3_aa: CASSLTPGRLMNTEAFF
cdr3_nt: TGTGCCAGCAGCTTGACACCGGGACGCCTAATGAACACTGAAGCTTTCTTT

d_call: NA
j_call: TRBJ1-2
clone_size: NA
v_call: TRBV10-3
cdr3_aa: CAIHPDSYYGYTF
cdr3_nt: TGTGCCATCCACCCCGACAGCTACTATGGCTACACCTTC

d_call: TRBD1
j_call: TRBJ1-1
clone_size: once
v_call: TRBV7-3
cdr3_aa: CASSLGQGVTEAFF
cdr3_nt: TGTGCCAGCAGCCTGGGACAGGGTGTCACTGAAGCTTTCTTT

d_call: NA
j_call: TRBJ1-6
clone_size: NA
v_call: TRBV19
cdr3_aa: CASSTGYSSPLHF
cdr3_nt: TGTGCCAGTAGTACAGGGTACAGTTCACCCCTCCACTTT

d_call: NA
j_call: TRBJ1-2
clone_size: NA
v_call: TRBV27
cdr3_aa: CASSSLGRGDGYTF
cdr3_nt: TGTGCCAGCAGTTCCCTCGGGAGGGGCGATGGCTACACCTTC

d_call: NA
j_call: TRBJ1-1
clone_size: NA
v_call: TRBV21-1
cdr3_aa: CASSRGTGITEAFF
cdr3_nt: TGTGCCAGCAGCAGGGGGACAGGGATTACTGAAGCTTTCTTT

d_call: TRBD1
j_call: TRBJ2-1
clone_size: NA
v_call: TRBV11-2
cdr3_aa: CASSYTGTGRNEQFF
cdr3_nt: TGTGCCAGCAGCTACACCGGGACAGGGCGGAATGAGCAGTTCTTC

d_call: TRBD1
j_call: TRBJ1-5
clone_size: once
v_call: TRBV2
cdr3_aa: CASSPQGALQPQHF
cdr3_nt: TGTGCCAGCAGTCCCCAGGGGGCTCTTCAGCCCCAGCATTTT

d_call: NA
j_call: TRBJ1-5
clone_size: NA
v_call: TRBV11-2
cdr3_aa: CASSLEMLGPQHF
cdr3_nt: TGTGCCAGCAGCTTAGAGATGCTTGGGCCCCAGCATTTT

d_call: TRBD2
j_call: TRBJ2-2
clone_size: NA
v_call: TRBV19
cdr3_aa: CASSLGLAGVSGELFF
cdr3_nt: TGTGCCAGTAGTTTAGGACTAGCGGGAGTATCCGGGGAGCTGTTTTTT

d_call: NA
j_call: TRBJ2-7
clone_size: once
v_call: TRBV4-1
cdr3_aa: CASSQPAGGPSSVYYEQYF
cdr3_nt: TGCGCCAGCAGCCAACCAGCGGGCGGGCCTAGTTCAGTCTACTACGAGCAGTACTTC

d_call: NA
j_call: TRBJ1-1
clone_size: NA
v_call: TRBV2
cdr3_aa: CASRFRGLTEAFF
cdr3_nt: TGTGCCAGCCGTTTCAGGGGCCTGACTGAAGCTTTCTTT

d_call: NA
j_call: TRBJ2-1
clone_size: NA
v_call: TRBV11-2
cdr3_aa: CASLGDGGSPSSYNEQFF
cdr3_nt: TGTGCCAGCCTGGGGGATGGAGGCAGCCCCAGCTCCTACAATGAGCAGTTCTTC

d_call: NA
j_call: TRBJ1-1
clone_size: NA
v_call: TRBV29-1
cdr3_aa: CSVLTGMMNTEAFF
cdr3_nt: TGCAGCGTATTGACAGGCATGATGAACACTGAAGCTTTCTTT

d_call: NA
j_call: TRBJ2-7
clone_size: NA
v_call: TRBV11-3
cdr3_aa: CASSLAAGVSYEQYF
cdr3_nt: TGTGCCAGCAGCTTAGCCGCAGGAGTCTCCTACGAGCAGTACTTC

d_call: NA
j_call: TRBJ1-6
clone_size: NA
v_call: TRBV19
cdr3_aa: CASSSLWAVSYNSPLHF
cdr3_nt: TGTGCCAGTAGTAGTCTATGGGCGGTGTCCTATAATTCACCCCTCCACTTT

d_call: TRBD1
j_call: TRBJ2-5
clone_size: NA
v_call: TRBV13
cdr3_aa: CASSGKGGLEETQYF
cdr3_nt: TGTGCCAGCAGCGGCAAAGGGGGCCTGGAGGAGACCCAGTACTTC

d_call: TRBD2
j_call: TRBJ2-1
clone_size: NA
v_call: TRBV19
cdr3_aa: CASSIGTSGAYNEQFF
cdr3_nt: TGTGCCAGTAGTATCGGGACTAGCGGGGCCTACAATGAGCAGTTCTTC

d_call: NA
j_call: TRBJ2-2
clone_size: NA
v_call: TRBV19
cdr3_aa: CASSIIGTFNTGELFF
cdr3_nt: TGTGCCAGTAGTATTATAGGGACATTTAACACCGGGGAGCTGTTTTTT

d_call: TRBD2
j_call: TRBJ2-2
clone_size: NA
v_call: TRBV7-2
cdr3_aa: CASSLGREGELFF
cdr3_nt: TGTGCCAGCAGCTTGGGGAGGGAGGGGGAGCTGTTTTTT

d_call: TRBD1
j_call: TRBJ2-1
clone_size: NA
v_call: TRBV5-6
cdr3_aa: CASSWGQPYNEQFF
cdr3_nt: TGTGCCAGCAGCTGGGGACAGCCTTACAATGAGCAGTTCTTC

d_call: TRBD1
j_call: TRBJ1-5
clone_size: once
v_call: TRBV5-1
cdr3_aa: CASSLGTVSGQPQHF
cdr3_nt: TGCGCCAGCAGCCTTGGGACAGTAAGTGGGCAGCCCCAGCATTTT

d_call: NA
j_call: TRBJ1-2
clone_size: NA
v_call: TRBV19
cdr3_aa: CASSIEGVLDYGYTF
cdr3_nt: TGTGCCAGTAGTATCGAGGGGGTGCTCGACTATGGCTACACCTTC

d_call: TRBD2
j_call: TRBJ2-3
clone_size: NA
v_call: TRBV9
cdr3_aa: CASSDTSGGADTQYF
cdr3_nt: TGTGCCAGCAGCGACACTAGCGGGGGGGCAGATACGCAGTATTTT

d_call: TRBD2
j_call: TRBJ2-5
clone_size: once
v_call: TRBV7-9
cdr3_aa: CASSSPGGQETQYF
cdr3_nt: TGTGCCAGCAGCTCGCCGGGAGGACAAGAGACCCAGTACTTC

d_call: NA
j_call: TRBJ1-5
clone_size: once
v_call: TRBV5-1
cdr3_aa: CASSLGQYSNQPQHF
cdr3_nt: TGCGCCAGCAGCTTGGGTCAGTATAGCAATCAGCCCCAGCATTTT

d_call: NA
j_call: TRBJ1-1
clone_size: NA
v_call: TRBV5-1
cdr3_aa: CASSLTGAGNTEAFF
cdr3_nt: TGCGCCAGCAGCTTGACGGGGGCTGGTAACACTGAAGCTTTCTTT

d_call: TRBD1
j_call: TRBJ1-5
clone_size: NA
v_call: TRBV19
cdr3_aa: CASSGQGAGQPQHF
cdr3_nt: TGTGCCAGTAGCGGACAGGGGGCTGGTCAGCCCCAGCATTTT

d_call: TRBD2
j_call: TRBJ2-3
clone_size: once
v_call: TRBV9
cdr3_aa: CASSEGREDTQYF
cdr3_nt: TGTGCCAGCAGCGAGGGGAGGGAAGATACGCAGTATTTT

d_call: TRBD1
j_call: TRBJ2-1
clone_size: NA
v_call: TRBV5-1
cdr3_aa: CASSSPPPGTGDNEQFF
cdr3_nt: TGCGCCAGCAGCTCCCCACCCCCCGGGACAGGGGATAATGAGCAGTTCTTC

d_call: NA
j_call: TRBJ1-1
clone_size: once
v_call: TRBV5-4
cdr3_aa: CASSQGPGNTEAFF
cdr3_nt: TGTGCCAGCAGCCAAGGACCGGGTAACACTGAAGCTTTCTTT

d_call: NA
j_call: TRBJ1-1
clone_size: NA
v_call: TRBV10-3
cdr3_aa: CAISESEGLNTEAFF
cdr3_nt: TGTGCCATCAGTGAGTCGGAAGGGTTGAACACTGAAGCTTTCTTT

d_call: TRBD1
j_call: TRBJ1-4
clone_size: NA
v_call: TRBV7-8
cdr3_aa: CASSPRVAGQTEKLFF
cdr3_nt: TGTGCCAGCAGCCCCCGAGTGGCGGGACAGACTGAAAAACTGTTTTTT

d_call: TRBD1
j_call: TRBJ1-1
clone_size: NA
v_call: TRBV10-3
cdr3_aa: CAIGSTGGNTEAFF
cdr3_nt: TGTGCCATCGGTTCGACAGGGGGCAACACTGAAGCTTTCTTT

d_call: NA
j_call: TRBJ1-5
clone_size: NA
v_call: TRBV18
cdr3_aa: CASSPLRTDGNQPQHF
cdr3_nt: TGTGCCAGCTCACCACTCCGGACAGACGGCAATCAGCCCCAGCATTTT

d_call: NA
j_call: TRBJ1-2
clone_size: NA
v_call: TRBV19
cdr3_aa: CASSISQRLDYGYTF
cdr3_nt: TGTGCCAGTAGTATAAGTCAAAGGCTAGACTATGGCTACACCTTC

d_call: NA
j_call: TRBJ2-7
clone_size: NA
v_call: TRBV5-1
cdr3_aa: CASSLDSSSYEQYF
cdr3_nt: TGCGCCAGCAGCTTGGACAGCAGCTCCTACGAGCAGTACTTC

d_call: NA
j_call: TRBJ2-7
clone_size: NA
v_call: TRBV27
cdr3_aa: CASSLAAGDPYEQYF
cdr3_nt: TGTGCCAGCAGTTTGGCGGCGGGCGACCCCTACGAGCAGTACTTC

d_call: NA
j_call: TRBJ1-2
clone_size: NA
v_call: TRBV20-1
cdr3_aa: CSASQSYGYTF
cdr3_nt: TGCAGTGCTAGCCAGAGCTATGGCTACACCTTC

d_call: NA
j_call: TRBJ2-3
clone_size: NA
v_call: TRBV30
cdr3_aa: CACSRASTDTQYF
cdr3_nt: TGTGCCTGTTCTCGAGCTAGCACAGATACGCAGTATTTT